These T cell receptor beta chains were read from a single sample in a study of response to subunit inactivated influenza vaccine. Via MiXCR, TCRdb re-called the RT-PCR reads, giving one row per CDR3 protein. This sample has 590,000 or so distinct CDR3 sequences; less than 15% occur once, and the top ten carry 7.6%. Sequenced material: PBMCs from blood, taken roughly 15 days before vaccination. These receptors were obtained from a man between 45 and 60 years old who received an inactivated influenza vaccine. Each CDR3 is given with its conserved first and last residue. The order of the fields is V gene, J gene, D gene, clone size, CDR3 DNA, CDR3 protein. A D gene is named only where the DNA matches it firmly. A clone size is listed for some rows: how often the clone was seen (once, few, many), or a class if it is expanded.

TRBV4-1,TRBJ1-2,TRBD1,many,TGCGCCAGCAGTCTGGCGGGACAGGGCGGCTATGGCTACACCTTC,CASSLAGQGGYGYTF
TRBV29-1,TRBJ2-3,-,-,TGCAGCGCGTTCACAGATACGCAGTATTTT,CSAFTDTQYF
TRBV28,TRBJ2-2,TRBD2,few,TGTGTTATTAGCGGGAGGGTCGGGGAGCTGTTTTTT,CVISGRVGELFF
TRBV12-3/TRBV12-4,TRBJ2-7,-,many,TGTGCCAGCAGTTTAGGGTCCGGGCCGAAGTACTTC,CASSLGSGPKYF
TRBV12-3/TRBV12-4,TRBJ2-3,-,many,TGTGCCAGCAGTTTCAACGGAGATACGCAGTATTTT,CASSFNGDTQYF
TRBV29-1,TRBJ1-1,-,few,TGCAGCGCCCGACAGGTTCTGAACACTGAAGCTTTCTTT,CSARQVLNTEAFF
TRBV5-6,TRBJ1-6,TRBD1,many,TGTGCCAGCAACGGACAGGTTGAGTCACCCCTCCACTTT,CASNGQVESPLHF
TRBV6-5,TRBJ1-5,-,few,TGTGCCAGCAGTTACTTAGGGGCCAATCAGCCCCAGCATTTT,CASSYLGANQPQHF
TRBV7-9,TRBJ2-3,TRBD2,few,TGTGCCAGCAGCTCCTTGACTAGCGGGGTTGCAGATACGCAGTATTTT,CASSSLTSGVADTQYF
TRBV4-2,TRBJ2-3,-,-,TGTGCCAGCAGCCAAGAGTCAGGGGGGGTGGACACAGATACGCAGTATTTT,CASSQESGGVDTDTQYF
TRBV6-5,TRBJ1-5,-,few,TGTGCCAGCAGTTACACAGCATATAGCAATCAGCCCCAGCATTTT,CASSYTAYSNQPQHF
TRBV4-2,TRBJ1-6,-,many,TGTGCCAGCAGCCAAGATCGTTTCGGGAATAATAATTCACCCCTCCACTTT,CASSQDRFGNNNSPLHF
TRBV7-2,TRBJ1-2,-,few,TGTGCCAGCAGCTCCCAAGCATTTAGCTATGGCTACACCTTC,CASSSQAFSYGYTF
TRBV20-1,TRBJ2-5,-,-,TGCAGTGCTGAAGAGGAGACCCAGTACTTC,CSAEEETQYF
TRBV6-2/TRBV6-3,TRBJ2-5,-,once,TGTGCCAGCAGTTACTCGTCCAGATTAGAGACCCAGTACTTC,CASSYSSRLETQYF
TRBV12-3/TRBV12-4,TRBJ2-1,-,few,TGTGCCAGCAGTACGGGAAGTCGTTATGAGCAGTTCTTC,CASSTGSRYEQFF
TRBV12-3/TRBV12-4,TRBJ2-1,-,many,TGTGCCAGCAGTTTCTCAGGGTTATACAATGAGCAGTTCTTC,CASSFSGLYNEQFF
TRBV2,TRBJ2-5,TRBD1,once,TGTGCTAACAGGGGGCTGAAGACCCAGTACTTC,CANRGLKTQYF
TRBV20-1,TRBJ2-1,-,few,TGCAGTGCGAATAGGGGGGATGGCAATGAGCAGTTCTTC,CSANRGDGNEQFF
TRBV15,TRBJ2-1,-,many,TGTGCCACCAGCAGAGATGAACAGGGTCGGTTCTTC,CATSRDEQGRFF
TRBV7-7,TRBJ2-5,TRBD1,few,TGTGCTAGCAGCTTAGGTGGGACAGGGTCGGAGACCCAGTACTTC,CASSLGGTGSETQYF
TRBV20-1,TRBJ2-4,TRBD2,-,TGCAGTGCTAGTGACTCGCTAGCGGGAGGGGAAAACATTCAGTACTTC,CSASDSLAGGENIQYF
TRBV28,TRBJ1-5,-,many,TGTGCCAGCAGTACTATCCACGGACCAAGTAGCAATCAGCCCCAGCATTTT,CASSTIHGPSSNQPQHF
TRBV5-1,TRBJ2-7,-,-,TGCGCCAGCAGCTGGGGGACCGTTCGCTCCTACGAGCAGTACTTC,CASSWGTVRSYEQYF
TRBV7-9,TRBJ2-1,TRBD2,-,TGTGCCAGCACCCCTTCGGGTAGCGGGAGATTGGTGCAGTTCTTC,CASTPSGSGRLVQFF